This TCR beta chain was recorded in a study of graft-versus-host responses after intestinal transplantation. Study details: Each transplant was multivisceral, liver-intestinal, or isolated intestinal.

The V end was cut by 0 bases, the J end by 3 bases, with 9 bases between. There are 14 residues in the CDR3. Germline values: CDR1 SGHAT, CDR2 FQNNGV. Study-wide points: Some patients had graft-donor T cell macrochimerism. In their allografts, the ratios of graft-versus-host to host-versus-graft T cell clones were high. Recipient marrow held GvH clones, some first seen in ileum or blood.

As to this clone: The antigen is unknown.

Measured with immunoSEQ multiplex PCR; TCRdb has only the in-frame clones, and not every one. The sample includes roughly 120,000 clones, about 92% of them seen just once. The chain employs TRBV11-2 and TRBJ2-7; D gene unclear. The receptor was isolated from a human donor who was the organ donor for an intestinal transplant. The source was unstimulated CD4+ T cells sorted from spleen or lymph node cells, collected before transplant. CDR3 protein: CASSLESPLYEQYF. CDR3 nucleotide sequence: TGTGCCAGCAGCTTAGAATCTCCCCTCTACGAGCAGTACTTC.